What follows are 32 T cell receptor beta chains derived from one specimen sequenced in a study of OX40 agonist ivuxolimab in advanced cancers. Using immunoSEQ multiplex PCR, the repertoire was profiled, and TCRdb retains in-frame clones only, with some absent. The data contain over 100,000 clones, about 92% of them seen just once; the ten biggest clones take up about 0.93%. Source: CD4+ or CD8+ T cells sorted from blood, taken in a trial of the OX40 agonist ivuxolimab. These receptors all stem from an adult with an advanced solid tumor such as melanoma, head and neck, liver or kidney cancer.

This clone appeared a single time. The chain is built from TRBV4-3 and TRBJ1-1; D gene uncertain. Germline-derived CDR1 and CDR2 are LGHNA and YSLEER. Trimming cost V 4 bases and J 7 bases, with 19 bases left between them. The CDR3 sequence is 15 residues long. CDR3 in DNA: TGCGCCAGCAGCCGCGACGGGGTACGAGGGTTTGAAGCTTTCTTT. Protein sequence: CASSRDGVRGFEAFF.

Only one count was recorded for this clone. The chain carries TRBV7-8 and TRBJ2-7; the match to TRBD2 covers 9 bases. The CDR3 runs 15 residues. Looked up from germline, CDR1 is SGHVS and CDR2 is FQNEAQ. With 5 bases clipped from V and 4 bases from J, the junction kept 9 bases outside the gene matches. The CDR3 is CASSPVSGRGYEQYF. The CDR3 bases are TGTGCCAGCAGCCCAGTTAGCGGGAGAGGGTACGAGCAGTACTTC.

The rearrangement uses TRBV5-1 and TRBJ1-5; possibly TRBD1 for D (5 bases). V lost 3 bases and J lost 3, with 13 bases in between. Germline CDR1 reads SGHRS; CDR2 reads YFSETQ. The CDR3 has 15 amino acids. The CDR3 here is CASSSTGDSNQPQHF. The CDR3, as DNA: TGCGCCAGCAGCTCCACCGGGGACTCCAATCAGCCCCAGCATTTT.

This chain uses TRBV19 with TRBJ1-5; D gene unclear. CDR3 size: 14 residues. V was clipped by 0 bases and J by 9 bases, with 12 bases between them. Per germline, CDR1 LNHDA and CDR2 SQIVND (reference sequence). The CDR3 region is CASSIEPGRRPQHF. The CDR3 DNA reads as TGTGCCAGTAGTATAGAACCTGGGAGGAGGCCCCAGCATTTT. Complete variable domain (other parts from reference TRBV19 and TRBJ1-5): DGGITQSPKYLFRKEGQNVTLSCEQNLNHDAMYWYRQDPGQGLRLIYYSQIVNDFQKGDIAEGYSVSREKKESFPLTVTSAQKNPTAFYLCASSIEPGRRPQHFGDGTRLSIL.

The sample holds one count of this clone. V and J are TRBV4-1 and TRBJ1-6; no definite D call. The CDR3 contains 14 residues. Trimming cost V 4 bases and J 5 bases, with 9 bases left between them. Germline loops: CDR1 MGHRA, CDR2 YSYEKL. The CDR3 spells CASSLLRDNSPLHF. In DNA form, the CDR3 reads TGCGCCAGCAGCCTTTTACGGGATAATTCACCCCTCCACTTT.

This chain joins TRBV9 and TRBJ1-3, with a possible D match to TRBD1 (5 bases). This CDR3 comprises 18 residues. Trimming removed 0 bases from V and 1 base from J, with 17 bases in between. Germline CDR1 and CDR2: SGDLS and YYNGEE. The CDR3 bases are TGTGCCAGCAGCGTAGATCAGGGTAACCTTAATTCTGGAAACACCATATATTTT. It encodes CASSVDQGNLNSGNTIYF.

This chain links TRBV6-6 with TRBJ2-1; D remains unclear. This CDR3 spans 13 amino acids. The V and J ends lost 9 bases and 1 base respectively, with 10 bases between them. Per germline, CDR1 MNHNY and CDR2 SVGAGI (reference sequence). CDR3 amino acids: CASSAESYNEQFF. CDR3 bases: TGTGCCAGTTCGGCAGAGTCCTACAATGAGCAGTTCTTC.

The V and J genes are TRBV11-3 and TRBJ2-1; 7 bases map to TRBD1. V dropped 0 bases and J dropped 0; count of bases not matched to a gene: 8. Germline CDR1 reads SGHNT; CDR2 reads YENEEA. The CDR3 is 18 amino acids. DNA for the CDR3: TGTGCCAGCAGCTTAGAACAAGGGGGCTCGAGCTCCTACAATGAGCAGTTCTTC. Protein product: CASSLEQGGSSSYNEQFF.

This chain connects TRBV27 to TRBJ1-1, with 7 bases that match TRBD1. With 6 bases clipped from V and 4 bases from J, the junction kept 17 bases outside the gene matches. Germline V gene data show CDR1 as MNHEY and CDR2 as SMNVEV (reference sequence). CDR3 length equals 17 residues. The CDR3 sequence is CASSGGPFNRGSTEAFF. The CDR3 coding sequence is TGTGCCAGCAGCGGTGGCCCATTCAACAGGGGTAGCACTGAAGCTTTCTTT.

The CDR3 spells CASSKNPGSSYEQYF. For the CDR3, the DNA is TGTGCCAGCAGCAAAAACCCAGGCTCCTCCTACGAGCAGTACTTC. This chain joins TRBV7-2 and TRBJ2-7; D is undetermined. The CDR3 is 15 amino acids. Looked up from germline, CDR1 is SGHTA and CDR2 is FQGNSA. V gave up 5 bases and J gave up 0 bases, with 14 bases separating them.

J is TRBJ2-2 and V is TRBV29-1, with TRBD1 matching over 9 bases. This CDR3 has 12 amino acids. Germline V gene data show CDR1 as SQVTM and CDR2 as ANQGSEA. Trimming at V came to 6 bases and at J to 5 bases, leaving 1 base not matched to a gene. CDR3 in amino acids: CSVTGGTGELFF. The CDR3 DNA reads TGCAGCGTGACAGGGGGTACCGGGGAGCTGTTTTTT.

The chain combines TRBV5-6 with TRBJ2-2; D unresolved. Per germline, CDR1 SGHDT and CDR2 YYEEEE. Trimming cost V 2 bases and J 6 bases, with 11 bases left between them. The CDR3 sequence is 14 residues long. As DNA, the CDR3 is TGTGCCAGCAGCTTACCTCTTTGGGCCGGGGAGCTGTTTTTT. Its translation is CASSLPLWAGELFF.

This clone was found once. V is TRBV5-1 and J is TRBJ1-2, with 12 bases lining up with TRBD1. The length of the CDR3 is 14 residues. Germline V gives CDR1 SGHRS, CDR2 YFSETQ. J lost 6 bases, V lost 3 bases, and 3 bases had no gene match. CDR3 loop: CASSSGQGADGYTF. The CDR3 coding sequence is TGCGCCAGCAGCTCGGGACAGGGGGCGGATGGCTACACCTTC. The whole variable domain, filled in from reference TRBV5-1 and TRBJ1-2, reads KAGVTQTPRYLIKTRGQQVTLSCSPISGHRSVSWYQQTPGQGLQFLFEYFSETQRNKGNFPGRFSGRQFSNSRSEMNVSTLELGDSALYLCASSSGQGADGYTFGSGTRLTVV.

The chain combines TRBV7-2 with TRBJ2-1; 7 nucleotides agree with TRBD1. V was pared by 2 bases and J by 2 bases, with 3 bases of the junction left unmatched. The CDR3 runs 15 residues. From germline, CDR1 is SGHTA and CDR2 FQGNSA. The CDR3 reads CASSLQGDTYNEQFF. The CDR3 DNA sequence: TGTGCCAGCAGCTTACAGGGGGACACCTACAATGAGCAGTTCTTC.

The chain is built from TRBV7-9 and TRBJ1-1, with D possibly being TRBD1 (6 bases). Germline V CDR1 and CDR2: SEHNR, FQNEAQ (reference sequence). The V and J ends lost 5 bases and 5 bases respectively, with 12 bases between them. The CDR3 sequence is 13 residues long. CDR3 DNA sequence: TGTGCCAGCAGCGCCAGGGGACGGACTGAAGCTTTCTTT. Translation: CASSARGRTEAFF.

The gene calls are TRBV7-2 and TRBJ2-3; D not certain. CDR1 is SGHTA and CDR2 is FQGNSA in the germline V gene. The CDR3 spans 15 residues. Deletions cut 4 bases from V and 1 base from J, with 12 bases between. The CDR3 DNA is TGTGCCAGCAGCTCTGCGGCTCTCGGCACAGATACGCAGTATTTT. Translation: CASSSAALGTDTQYF.

Of note for this clone: At one of its ends the junction is not consistent with the germline gene, which may arise from a read error. The same CDR3 can be traced to other DNA sequences in this sample. This chain connects TRBV28 to TRBJ2-7; 10 positions agree with TRBD2. Germline V gene data show CDR1 as MDHEN and CDR2 as SYDVKM. The CDR3 is made up of 16 amino acids. DNA of the CDR3: TGTGCTAGCAGTTTTCAACTAGCGGGACCCTCCTACGAGCAGTACTTC. Translating gives CASSFQLAGPSYEQYF.

In the case of this clone: Other nucleotide sequences from this sample produce the same CDR3. This sequence joins TRBV11-2 and TRBJ1-2; D gene uncertain. This CDR3 comprises 13 residues. Deletions cut 5 bases from V and 3 bases from J, with 10 bases between. Germline V gives CDR1 SGHAT, CDR2 FQNNGV. The CDR3 region has the DNA TGTGCCAGCAGCCCAGGTCAAGACTATGGCTACACCTTC. It is translated as CASSPGQDYGYTF.

As to this clone: Other DNA variants within this sample encode the same CDR3. The rearrangement links TRBV6-5 to TRBJ1-2; 9 bases are a match to TRBD1. Germline loops: CDR1 MNHEY, CDR2 SVGAGI. J gave up 4 bases and V 0 bases, and 6 bases lay outside the gene matches. This CDR3 has 16 residues. The DNA for the CDR3 is TGTGCCAGCAGTTACTCAACAGGGGGCGGAGGCTATGGCTACACCTTC. Translating gives CASSYSTGGGGYGYTF.

The chain couples TRBV6-5 to TRBJ2-4; TRBD2 matches 10 bases. Germline assignment: CDR1 MNHEY and CDR2 SVGAGI. This CDR3 region has 14 residues. J was trimmed by 6 bases and V by 6 bases; bases with no gene match: 5. The CDR3: CASSQGTSVNIQYF. The DNA for the CDR3 is TGTGCCAGCAGCCAAGGGACTAGCGTAAACATTCAGTACTTC.

This chain links TRBV9 with TRBJ2-2, with TRBD2 as a possible D gene (5 bases). This CDR3 comprises 14 residues. CDR1 SGDLS and CDR2 YYNGEE come from the germline V gene. V lost 0 bases and J lost 9, with 12 bases in between. CDR3 DNA: TGTGCCAGCAGCGTAGGTCGTGAGGGTCGGGAGCTGTTTTTT. Translation gives CASSVGREGRELFF.

The rearrangement links TRBV19 to TRBJ2-1; 11 nucleotides align to TRBD2. Germline V gene data show CDR1 as LNHDA and CDR2 as SQIVND (reference sequence). This CDR3 spans 14 amino acids. The trim removed 4 bases at V and 7 bases at J, leaving 3 bases unmatched. The CDR3 DNA sequence: TGTGCCAGTAGTACACTAGCGGGGGCTAATGAGCAGTTCTTC. Residues: CASSTLAGANEQFF.

The chain is built from TRBV9 and TRBJ1-3; D gene unclear. Trimming shortened V by 0 bases and J by 4 bases, and 14 bases separated the two germline ends. CDR1 is SGDLS and CDR2 is YYNGEE in the germline V gene. This CDR3 has 16 residues. The CDR3 protein is CASSVGPILWGNTIYF. The CDR3 nucleotides read TGTGCCAGCAGCGTAGGACCGATACTCTGGGGAAACACCATATATTTT.

This clone came up once. The V and J genes are TRBV18 and TRBJ1-1; TRBD1 matches at 8 bases. The CDR3 has 13 amino acids. V lost 6 bases, J lost 7 bases, and 7 bases stayed unmatched. Per the germline V gene, CDR1 is KGHSH and CDR2 is LQKENI. CDR3 DNA sequence: TGTGCCAGCTCGCCAGGGGGCCGGGATGAAGCTTTCTTT. Protein product: CASSPGGRDEAFF.

The rearrangement uses TRBV10-3 and TRBJ2-3, with D perhaps TRBD1 (6 bases). This CDR3 is 15 amino acids long. V shed 4 bases and J shed 0 bases, with 11 bases lying between them. CDR1 ENHRY and CDR2 SYGVKD come from the germline V gene. Here the CDR3 reads CAISGGHPSTDTQYF. DNA of the CDR3: TGTGCCATCAGTGGGGGACACCCTAGCACAGATACGCAGTATTTT.

The chain's CDR3 is CASSVGGKNYGYTF. In DNA form, the CDR3 reads TGTGCCAGCAGCGTAGGGGGCAAGAACTATGGCTACACCTTC. This rearrangement joins TRBV9 to TRBJ1-2; possibly TRBD1 for D (5 bases). Trimming removed 0 bases from V and 2 bases from J, with 8 bases in between. CDR1 and CDR2 from the germline V gene are SGDLS and YYNGEE. The CDR3 is 14 amino acids.

The V gene is TRBV14, the J gene TRBJ1-2; 7 bases align to TRBD1. After removal of 5 bases from V and 5 bases from J, the junction contained 5 bases not matched to a gene. The CDR3 is made up of 13 amino acids. From germline, CDR1 is SGHDN and CDR2 FVKESK. The CDR3: CASSSQQGYGYTF. CDR3 sequence (DNA): TGTGCCAGCAGCTCACAACAGGGGTATGGCTACACCTTC.

The genes are TRBV7-2 and TRBJ2-7, with 10 positions matching TRBD2. The V and J ends lost 5 bases and 2 bases, in that order; junction bases with no gene match: 6. The CDR3 has 15 amino acids. CDR1 SGHTA and CDR2 FQGNSA come from the germline V gene. CDR3 sequence: CASSPSGGVAYEQYF. The CDR3 DNA sequence: TGTGCCAGCAGCCCGAGCGGGGGGGTCGCCTACGAGCAGTACTTC. Supplemented by reference TRBV7-2 and TRBJ2-7, the full variable domain reads GAGVSQSPSNKVTEKGKDVELRCDPISGHTALYWYRQSLGQGLEFLIYFQGNSAPDKSGLPSDRFSAERTGGSVSTLTIQRTQQEDSAVYLCASSPSGGVAYEQYFGPGTRLTVT.

The rearrangement links TRBV28 to TRBJ1-5; the D is unclear. The germline gives CDR1 MDHEN, CDR2 SYDVKM. The CDR3 is made up of 15 amino acids. V lost 2 bases, J lost 5 bases, and 13 bases lay in between. The CDR3 here is CASSLVGPADQPQHF. The CDR3 DNA sequence: TGTGCCAGCAGTTTAGTTGGCCCAGCAGATCAGCCCCAGCATTTT.

This rearrangement joins TRBV5-1 to TRBJ1-1; 7 bases agree with TRBD1. This CDR3 is 14 amino acids long. V shed 4 bases, J shed 5 bases, and the junction held 8 bases outside the gene matches. Germline V gives CDR1 SGHRS, CDR2 YFSETQ. The CDR3 nucleotides read TGCGCCAGCAGCGGACTTCAGGGGGGAACTGAAGCTTTCTTT. Encoded protein: CASSGLQGGTEAFF.

V gene TRBV11-2 combines with J gene TRBJ1-2; 7 bases map to TRBD1. Germline V lookup: CDR1 SGHAT, CDR2 FQNNGV. Losses at the gene ends were 5 bases for V and 8 bases for J; bases not matched to a gene: 14. There are 15 residues in the CDR3. The CDR3 protein is CASSPRFRDSRGYTF. In DNA, the CDR3 is TGTGCCAGCAGCCCCCGATTTCGGGACAGCCGCGGCTACACCTTC.

The rearrangement uses TRBV19 and TRBJ2-5; D is unclear. Germline loops: CDR1 LNHDA, CDR2 SQIVND (reference sequence). This CDR3 is 14 amino acids long. V lost 3 bases and J lost 5, with 13 bases in between. The CDR3 loop reads CASSIGQVMETQYF. For the CDR3, the DNA is TGTGCCAGTAGTATCGGGCAGGTAATGGAGACCCAGTACTTC.